A single sample gave rise to the 22 T cell receptor beta chains below, sequenced in a study of blood T cell repertoires in COVID-19 (dated by TCRdb to 2020 to 2021). Libraries came from the immunoSEQ multiplex PCR assay. Sourced from immuneACCESS, this table was stored by TCRdb with only in-frame sequences that have V and J called. A share of the clones is absent; for the studies checked, an unresolved V gene accounts for under half, and the remainder has no known explanation. The sample table holds nearly 300,000 clones, of which about 91% were seen once. The ten largest clones add up to 5.5% to 8.5% of the sample. Source material: peripheral blood. These receptor sequences come from a young woman who had recovered from COVID-19.

The chain joins TRBV5-4 to TRBJ1-1; 8 bases map to TRBD1. The germline V gene encodes CDR1 SGHNT and CDR2 YYREEE (reference sequence). The J segment lost 3 bases and the V segment lost 4 bases, leaving 2 bases of the junction unmatched. The CDR3 length is 13 residues. The CDR3 bases are TGTGCCAGCAGCGGGGACAGGTACACTGAAGCTTTCTTT. Translation gives CASSGDRYTEAFF.

This rearrangement joins TRBV29-1 to TRBJ2-1; 7 nucleotides line up with TRBD1. V lost 1 base and J lost 5; bases outside the gene matches: 11. This CDR3 is 16 amino acids long. Germline lookup yields CDR1 SQVTM and CDR2 ANQGSEA. In DNA, the CDR3 is TGCAGCGTTGAAGGAGGGGGCTTCTACCCAAACAATGAGCAGTTCTTC. Protein product: CSVEGGGFYPNNEQFF.

This clone was counted between two and nine times. This chain uses TRBV4-1 with TRBJ2-3; 7 nucleotides align to TRBD2. With V trimmed by 0 bases and J by 6 bases, 9 bases remained unmatched. Germline V gives CDR1 MGHRA, CDR2 YSYEKL. The CDR3 has 16 residues. CDR3 coding DNA: TGCGCCAGCAGCCAAGATAGGACTAGAGGAAGGGATACGCAGTATTTT. Translation: CASSQDRTRGRDTQYF.

This chain uses TRBV29-1 with TRBJ2-1, with D unresolved. This CDR3 region has 13 residues. V was clipped by 6 bases and J by 0 bases, with 9 bases between them. CDR1 and CDR2 (germline): SQVTM, ANQGSEA. The CDR3 sequence is CSVRQSSYNEQFF. The CDR3 bases are TGCAGCGTGCGTCAAAGCTCCTACAATGAGCAGTTCTTC.

The rearrangement uses TRBV7-9 and TRBJ2-3; 8 nucleotides line up with TRBD2. The CDR3 covers 15 residues. The junction had 6 bases not matched to a gene; V was cut back by 5 bases and J by 2 bases. CDR1 is SEHNR and CDR2 is FQNEAQ in the germline V gene (reference sequence). Here the CDR3 DNA reads TGTGCCAGCAGCCACCGGGGGGGGAACACAGATACGCAGTATTTT. This translates into CASSHRGGNTDTQYF.

In the case of this clone: This sample also contains other DNA sequences that code for the same CDR3. The chain employs TRBV5-1 and TRBJ1-1, with a weak D call TRBD1 (5 bases). The CDR3 contains 13 residues. The V end was cut by 1 base, the J end by 3 bases, with 7 bases between. Germline-derived CDR1 and CDR2 are SGHRS and YFSETQ. Here the CDR3 DNA reads TGCGCCAGCAGCTTGCGGGGGGACACTGAAGCTTTCTTT. Its protein is CASSLRGDTEAFF.

The J gene is TRBJ1-5, the V gene TRBV27; maybe TRBD1 (5 bases). CDR3 size: 13 residues. Germline V CDR1 and CDR2: MNHEY, SMNVEV (reference sequence). V was cut by 4 bases and J by 7 bases, with 11 bases left in between. The CDR3 region has the DNA TGTGCCAGCAGTTCGGGGGTCTACCAGCCCCAGCATTTT. It specifies CASSSGVYQPQHF.

The chain is built from TRBV7-9 and TRBJ2-1; the match to TRBD1 covers 9 bases. The CDR3 sequence is 17 residues long. Germline V gene data show CDR1 as SEHNR and CDR2 as FQNEAQ (reference sequence). V was pared by 5 bases and J by 2 bases, with 10 bases of the junction left unmatched. CDR3 sequence (DNA): TGTGCCAGCAGCCCCCTGAAAGGGGACAGGGCCTACAATGAGCAGTTCTTC. It translates to CASSPLKGDRAYNEQFF.

The V and J genes are TRBV18 and TRBJ1-4, with TRBD1 identical over 7 bases. The CDR3 spans 13 residues. The V segment lost 5 bases and the J segment 4 bases; nucleotides outside the gene matches: 1. Germline CDR1 is KGHSH and CDR2 is LQKENI. The CDR3: CASSGDSNEKLFF. The CDR3 DNA sequence: TGTGCCAGCTCAGGGGACAGTAATGAAAAACTGTTTTTT.

The J gene is TRBJ1-6, the V gene TRBV5-1, with a possible D match to TRBD1 (5 bases). V was cut by 0 bases and J by 1 base, with 8 bases left in between. Looked up from germline, CDR1 is SGHRS and CDR2 is YFSETQ. The length of the CDR3 is 16 residues. DNA of the CDR3: TGCGCCAGCAGCTTGGTCCAGGGATCCTATAATTCACCCCTCCACTTT. This gives the protein CASSLVQGSYNSPLHF.

The rearrangement joins TRBV18 to TRBJ2-2, with D possibly TRBD1 on 6 matching bases. V was clipped by 8 bases and J by 1 base, with 14 bases between them. CDR3 length: 15 amino acids. Germline lookup yields CDR1 KGHSH and CDR2 LQKENI. The CDR3 protein is CASARQAMNTGELFF. The DNA for the CDR3 is TGTGCCAGCGCGAGACAGGCGATGAACACCGGGGAGCTGTTTTTT.

This chain links TRBV3-1 (or the pseudogene TRBV3-2) with TRBJ2-2, with TRBD2 identical over 8 bases. The CDR3 extends over 15 amino acids. CDR1 is LGHDT and CDR2 is YNNKEL in the germline V gene (reference sequence). V was pared by 8 bases and J by 2 bases, with 7 bases of the junction left unmatched. CDR3 region: CASSREGVNTGELFF. The CDR3 DNA reads TGTGCCAGCTCTCGGGAGGGGGTTAACACCGGGGAGCTGTTTTTT.

The chain carries TRBV12-3 or TRBV12-4 and TRBJ1-2, with TRBD1 matching over 7 bases. This CDR3 has 13 amino acids. Losses at the gene ends were 6 bases for V and 2 bases for J; bases not matched to a gene: 3. CDR3 in DNA: TGTGCCAGCAGGCCGGGACAGAACTATGGCTACACCTTC. Amino acid sequence: CASRPGQNYGYTF.

The chain uses TRBV7-3 and TRBJ2-1; 7 nucleotides align to TRBD1. The V gene's germline CDR1 is SGHTA and CDR2 FQGTGA. Unmatched junction bases numbered 8, after V lost 2 bases and J lost 7 bases. The CDR3 is 15 residues long. The CDR3 DNA reads TGTGCCAGCAGCTTAGGTGGGACAGCAGATAATGAGCAGTTCTTC. Translation gives CASSLGGTADNEQFF.

This sequence joins TRBV10-2 and TRBJ2-1, with 8 bases matching TRBD1. V lost 5 bases, J lost 3 bases, and 6 bases stayed unmatched. CDR3 length: 15 amino acids. In germline, CDR1 is WSHSY, CDR2 SAAADI. The DNA of the CDR3 is TGCGCCAGCAGTACAGGGGGTGGGTACTACAATGAGCAGTTCTTC. Protein: CASSTGGGYYNEQFF.

V gene TRBV7-6 combines with J gene TRBJ2-5; 10 nucleotides align to TRBD1. Germline CDR1 and CDR2: SGHVS and FNYEAQ. The ends lost 1 base at V and 4 bases at J; junction bases unmatched: 9. The CDR3 runs to 17 residues. CDR3 coding DNA: TGTGCCAGCAGCTTAGAAGCCGGGACAGGGGTCGCAGAGACCCAGTACTTC. Amino acids: CASSLEAGTGVAETQYF.

The chain links TRBV15 to TRBJ2-5; 8 bases are a match to TRBD2. The CDR3 spans 13 residues. The ends lost 4 bases at V and 5 bases at J; junction bases unmatched: 3. Germline lookup yields CDR1 LNHNV and CDR2 YYDKDF (reference sequence). The CDR3 loop reads CATSISGEETQYF. CDR3 nucleotide sequence: TGTGCCACCAGCATTAGCGGGGAGGAGACCCAGTACTTC.

This clone was detected only once. This rearrangement joins TRBV21-1 to TRBJ1-2. TRBV21-1 is annotated as a pseudogene. There are 13 residues in the CDR3. This CDR3 is CASSPRRGYGYTF. The DNA of the CDR3 is TGTGCCAGCAGCCCTAGGCGGGGGTATGGCTACACCTTC.

This sequence joins TRBV20-1 and TRBJ2-4; weak D call: TRBD2 (5 bases). Germline-derived CDR1 and CDR2 are DFQATT and SNEGSKA (reference sequence). The CDR3 is 14 residues long. V was cut by 3 bases and J by 12 bases, with 21 bases left in between. The CDR3 DNA reads as TGCAGTGCTAGTTCGGCGGGTCTCGCGCTCCATCAGTACTTC. Protein sequence: CSASSAGLALHQYF.

The J gene is TRBJ2-3, the V gene TRBV5-1, with 11 bases matching TRBD2. Germline loops: CDR1 SGHRS, CDR2 YFSETQ. The CDR3 consists of 15 residues. The trim removed 4 bases at V and 5 bases at J, leaving 6 bases unmatched. The CDR3 nucleotides are TGCGCCAGCAGCCCACTAGCGGGGGTCGGAGATACGCAGTATTTT. The encoded protein is CASSPLAGVGDTQYF.

This clone was observed a single time. This sequence joins TRBV4-1 and TRBJ2-5; a weak D match, TRBD1 (6 bases). V dropped 3 bases and J dropped 5 bases, with 16 bases sitting between them. This CDR3 spans 15 amino acids. Germline values: CDR1 MGHRA, CDR2 YSYEKL. CDR3: CASSQRSGVGETQYF. CDR3 coding DNA: TGCGCCAGCAGCCAGCGGTCAGGGGTCGGGGAGACCCAGTACTTC.

J is TRBJ2-5 and V is TRBV18, with D tentatively TRBD2 (6 bases). Per the germline V gene, CDR1 is KGHSH and CDR2 is LQKENI. This CDR3 contains 15 residues. The V and J ends lost 1 base and 0 bases respectively, with 9 bases between them. The CDR3 sequence is CASSPRVADQETQYF. As DNA, the CDR3 is TGTGCCAGCTCACCACGAGTAGCGGACCAAGAGACCCAGTACTTC.